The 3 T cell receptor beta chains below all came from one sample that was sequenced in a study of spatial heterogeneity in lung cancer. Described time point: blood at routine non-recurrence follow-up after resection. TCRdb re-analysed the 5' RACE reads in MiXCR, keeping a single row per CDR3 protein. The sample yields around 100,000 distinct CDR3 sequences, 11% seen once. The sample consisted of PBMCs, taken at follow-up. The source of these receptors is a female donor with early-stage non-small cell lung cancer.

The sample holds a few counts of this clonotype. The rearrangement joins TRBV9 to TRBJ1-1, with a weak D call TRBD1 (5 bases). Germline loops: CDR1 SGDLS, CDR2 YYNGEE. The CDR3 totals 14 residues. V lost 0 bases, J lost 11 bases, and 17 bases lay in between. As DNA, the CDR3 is TGTGCCAGCAGCGTAGGAGGTGTGGCGGGGGATGCTTTCTTT. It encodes CASSVGGVAGDAFF.

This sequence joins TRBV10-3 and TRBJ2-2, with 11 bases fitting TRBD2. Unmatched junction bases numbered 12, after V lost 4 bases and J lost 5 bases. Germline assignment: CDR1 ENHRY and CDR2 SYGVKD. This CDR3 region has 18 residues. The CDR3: CAISGAGTSGSGTGELFF. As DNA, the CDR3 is TGTGCCATCAGTGGGGCCGGGACTAGCGGCAGTGGAACCGGGGAGCTGTTTTTT.

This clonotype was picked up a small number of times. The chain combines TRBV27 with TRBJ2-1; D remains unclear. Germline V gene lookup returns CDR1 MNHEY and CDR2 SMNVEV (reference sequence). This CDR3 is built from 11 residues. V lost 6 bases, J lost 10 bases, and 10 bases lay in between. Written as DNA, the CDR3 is TGTGCCAGCAGAAGGGTTAAGGAGCAGTTCTTC. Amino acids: CASRRVKEQFF.